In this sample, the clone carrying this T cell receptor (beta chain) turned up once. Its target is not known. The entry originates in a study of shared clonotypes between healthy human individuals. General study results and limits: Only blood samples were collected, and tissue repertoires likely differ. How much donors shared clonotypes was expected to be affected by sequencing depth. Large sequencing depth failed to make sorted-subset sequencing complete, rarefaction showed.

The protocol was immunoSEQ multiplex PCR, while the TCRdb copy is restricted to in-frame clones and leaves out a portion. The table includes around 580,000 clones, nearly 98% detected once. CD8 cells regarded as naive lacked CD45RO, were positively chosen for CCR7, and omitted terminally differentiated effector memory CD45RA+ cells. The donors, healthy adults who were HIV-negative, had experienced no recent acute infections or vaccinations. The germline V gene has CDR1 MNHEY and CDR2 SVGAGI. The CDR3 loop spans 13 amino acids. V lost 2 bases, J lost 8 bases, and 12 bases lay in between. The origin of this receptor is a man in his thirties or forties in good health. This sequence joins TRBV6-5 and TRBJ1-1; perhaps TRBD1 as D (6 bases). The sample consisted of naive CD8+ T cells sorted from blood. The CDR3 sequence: CASSYNGGSEAFF. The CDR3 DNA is TGTGCCAGCAGTTACAATGGGGGCTCGGAAGCTTTCTTT.